The T cell receptor (beta chain) under discussion was sequenced for a study of cytomegalovirus exposure and HLA in healthy donors. Concerning this clone: The antigen remains unidentified.

General study findings and limits: Later, TCR association rates were found to vary by HLA locus, highest for DRB1 and lowest for HLA-C.

Use of 60 Vbeta and 13 Jbeta primers characterized the PCR. The protocol was immunoSEQ multiplex PCR, while the TCRdb copy is restricted to in-frame clones and leaves out a portion. Here the sample spans about 60,000 clones, about 70% being singletons. Although they were nominally healthy when sampled, donors likely had unrecorded immune exposures. Per the germline V gene, CDR1 is MNHEY and CDR2 is SVGAGI. V dropped 7 bases and J dropped 5 bases, with 12 bases sitting between them. The CDR3 has 13 amino acids. The source of this sequence is a woman aged 60-75 years in good health and CMV-seropositive. What was sequenced was PBMCs. The J gene is TRBJ2-1, the V gene TRBV6-5; TRBD1 is a possible D gene (6 bases). The CDR3 region has the DNA TGTGCCAGCAAGCCGGGACAACACAATGAGCAGTTCTTC. It translates to CASKPGQHNEQFF.